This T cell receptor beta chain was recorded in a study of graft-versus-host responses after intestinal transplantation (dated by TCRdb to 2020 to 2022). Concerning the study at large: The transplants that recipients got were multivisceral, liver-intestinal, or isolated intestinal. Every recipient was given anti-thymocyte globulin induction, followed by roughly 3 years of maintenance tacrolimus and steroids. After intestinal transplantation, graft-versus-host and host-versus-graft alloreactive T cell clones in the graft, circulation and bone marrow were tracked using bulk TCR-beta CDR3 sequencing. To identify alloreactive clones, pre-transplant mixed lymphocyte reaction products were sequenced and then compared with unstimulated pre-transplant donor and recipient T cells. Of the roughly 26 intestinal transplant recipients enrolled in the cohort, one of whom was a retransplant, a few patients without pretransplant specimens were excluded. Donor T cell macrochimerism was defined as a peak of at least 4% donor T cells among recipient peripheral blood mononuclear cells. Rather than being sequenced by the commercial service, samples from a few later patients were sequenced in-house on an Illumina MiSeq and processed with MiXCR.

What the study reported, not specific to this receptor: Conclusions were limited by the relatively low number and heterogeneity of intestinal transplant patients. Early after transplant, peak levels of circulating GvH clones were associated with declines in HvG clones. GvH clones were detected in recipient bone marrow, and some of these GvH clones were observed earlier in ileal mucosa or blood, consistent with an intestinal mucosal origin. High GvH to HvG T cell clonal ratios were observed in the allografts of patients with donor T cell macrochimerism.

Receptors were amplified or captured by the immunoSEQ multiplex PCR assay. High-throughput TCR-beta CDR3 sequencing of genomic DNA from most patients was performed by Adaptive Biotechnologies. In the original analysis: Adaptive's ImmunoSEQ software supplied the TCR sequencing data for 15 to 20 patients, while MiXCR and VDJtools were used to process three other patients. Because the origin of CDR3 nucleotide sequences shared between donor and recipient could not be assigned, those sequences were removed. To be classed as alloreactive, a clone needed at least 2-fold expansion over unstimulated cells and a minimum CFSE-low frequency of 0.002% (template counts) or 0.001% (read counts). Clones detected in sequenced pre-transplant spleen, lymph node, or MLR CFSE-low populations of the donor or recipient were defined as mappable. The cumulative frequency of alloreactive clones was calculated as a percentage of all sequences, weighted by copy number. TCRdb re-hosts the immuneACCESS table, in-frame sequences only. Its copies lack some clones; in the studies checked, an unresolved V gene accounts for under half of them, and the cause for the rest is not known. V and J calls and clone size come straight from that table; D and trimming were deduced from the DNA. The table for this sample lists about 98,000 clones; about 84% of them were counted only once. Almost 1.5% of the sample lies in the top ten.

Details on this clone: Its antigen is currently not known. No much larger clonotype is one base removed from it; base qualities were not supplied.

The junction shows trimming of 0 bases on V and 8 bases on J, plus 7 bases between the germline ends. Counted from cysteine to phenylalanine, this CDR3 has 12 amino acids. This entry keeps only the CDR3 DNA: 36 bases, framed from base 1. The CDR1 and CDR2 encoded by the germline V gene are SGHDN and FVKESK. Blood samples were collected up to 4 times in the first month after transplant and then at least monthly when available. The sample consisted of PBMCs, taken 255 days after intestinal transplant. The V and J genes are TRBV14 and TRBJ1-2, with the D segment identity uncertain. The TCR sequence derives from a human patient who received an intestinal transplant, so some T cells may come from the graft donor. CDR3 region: CASSQDARGYTF. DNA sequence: TGTGCCAGCAGCCAAGATGCCCGGGGCTACACCTTC.